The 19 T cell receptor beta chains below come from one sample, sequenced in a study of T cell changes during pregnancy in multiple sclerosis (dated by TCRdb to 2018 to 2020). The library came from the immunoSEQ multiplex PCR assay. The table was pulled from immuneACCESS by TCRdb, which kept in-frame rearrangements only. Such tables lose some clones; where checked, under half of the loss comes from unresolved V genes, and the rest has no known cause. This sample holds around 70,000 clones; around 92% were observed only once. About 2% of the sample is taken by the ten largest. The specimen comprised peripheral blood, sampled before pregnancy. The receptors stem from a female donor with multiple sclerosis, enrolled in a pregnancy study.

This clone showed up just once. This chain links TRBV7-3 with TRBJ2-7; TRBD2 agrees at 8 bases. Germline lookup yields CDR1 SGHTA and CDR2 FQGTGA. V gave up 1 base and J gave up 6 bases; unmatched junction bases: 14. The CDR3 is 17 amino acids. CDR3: CASSLNRPGNSGGEQYF. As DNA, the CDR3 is TGTGCCAGCAGCTTAAATAGGCCAGGTAACAGCGGGGGCGAGCAGTACTTC.

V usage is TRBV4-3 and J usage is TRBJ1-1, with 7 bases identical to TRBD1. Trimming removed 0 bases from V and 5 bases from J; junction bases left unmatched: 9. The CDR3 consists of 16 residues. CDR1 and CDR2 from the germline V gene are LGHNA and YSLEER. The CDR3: CASSQDKRQGWTEAFF. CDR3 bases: TGCGCCAGCAGCCAAGATAAGCGACAGGGTTGGACTGAAGCTTTCTTT.

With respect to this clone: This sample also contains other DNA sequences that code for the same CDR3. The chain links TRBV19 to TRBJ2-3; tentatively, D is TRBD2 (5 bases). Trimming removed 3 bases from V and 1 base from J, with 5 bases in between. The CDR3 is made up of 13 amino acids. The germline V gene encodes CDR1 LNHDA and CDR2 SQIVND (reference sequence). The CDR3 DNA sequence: TGTGCCAGTAGTATCGGGGGCACAGATACGCAGTATTTT. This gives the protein CASSIGGTDTQYF.

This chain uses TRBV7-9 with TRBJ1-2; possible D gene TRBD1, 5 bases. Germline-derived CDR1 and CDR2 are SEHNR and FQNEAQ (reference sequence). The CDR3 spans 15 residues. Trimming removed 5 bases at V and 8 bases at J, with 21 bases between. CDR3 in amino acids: CASSLAGAGRGGYTF. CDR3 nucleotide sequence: TGTGCCAGCAGCCTCGCTGGTGCAGGGAGGGGCGGCTACACCTTC.

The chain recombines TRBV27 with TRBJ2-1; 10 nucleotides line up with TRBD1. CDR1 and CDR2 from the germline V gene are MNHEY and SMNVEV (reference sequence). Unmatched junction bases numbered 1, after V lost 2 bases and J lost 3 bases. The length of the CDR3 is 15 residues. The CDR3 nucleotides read TGTGCCAGCAGTTTAAGGGACAGGGGCTACAATGAGCAGTTCTTC. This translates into CASSLRDRGYNEQFF.

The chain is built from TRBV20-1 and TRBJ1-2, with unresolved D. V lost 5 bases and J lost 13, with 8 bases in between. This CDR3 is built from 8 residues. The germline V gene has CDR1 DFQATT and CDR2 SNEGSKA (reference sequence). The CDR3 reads CSAGTGTF. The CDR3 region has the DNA TGCAGTGCTGGAACGGGCACCTTC.

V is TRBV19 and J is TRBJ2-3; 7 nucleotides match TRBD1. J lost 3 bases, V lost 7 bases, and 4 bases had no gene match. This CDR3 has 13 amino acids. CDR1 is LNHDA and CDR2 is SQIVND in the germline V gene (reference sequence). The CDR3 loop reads CASKSQGTDTQYF. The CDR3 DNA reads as TGTGCCAGTAAATCACAGGGGACAGATACGCAGTATTTT.

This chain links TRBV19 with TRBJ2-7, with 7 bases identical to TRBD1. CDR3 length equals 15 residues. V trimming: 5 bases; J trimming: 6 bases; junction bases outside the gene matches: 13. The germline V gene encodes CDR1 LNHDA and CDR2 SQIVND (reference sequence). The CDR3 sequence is CASSPTGLGGVEQYF. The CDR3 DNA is TGTGCCAGTAGTCCCACGGGGCTAGGGGGCGTCGAGCAGTACTTC.

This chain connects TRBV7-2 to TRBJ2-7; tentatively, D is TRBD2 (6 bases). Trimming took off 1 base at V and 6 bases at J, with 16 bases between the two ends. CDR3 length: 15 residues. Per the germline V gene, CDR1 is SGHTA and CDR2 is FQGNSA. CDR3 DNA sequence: TGTGCCAGCAGCTTAGACACGGGAGTGAGTCGCGAGCAGTACTTC. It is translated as CASSLDTGVSREQYF.

For the CDR3, the DNA is TGTGCCTGGAGTATCACCAGGGACTCTGGAAACACCATATATTTT. It translates to CAWSITRDSGNTIYF. The genes are TRBV30 and TRBJ1-3, with a tentative D call TRBD1 (5 bases). Trimming took 2 bases from V and 0 from J, leaving 11 bases between them. Germline CDR1 GTSNPN, CDR2 SVGIG (reference sequence). The CDR3 extends over 15 amino acids. Combining the CDR3 with reference TRBV30 and TRBJ1-3 gives the whole variable domain SQTIHQWPATLVQPVGSPLSLECTVEGTSNPNLYWYRQAAGRGLQLLFYSVGIGQISSEVPQNLSASRPQDRQFILSSKKLLLSDSGFYLCAWSITRDSGNTIYFGEGSWLTVV.

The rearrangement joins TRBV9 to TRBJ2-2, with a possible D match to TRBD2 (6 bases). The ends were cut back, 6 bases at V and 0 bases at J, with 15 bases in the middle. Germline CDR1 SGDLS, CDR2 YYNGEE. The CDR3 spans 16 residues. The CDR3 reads CASTEGGLSNTGELFF. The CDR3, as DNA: TGTGCCAGCACCGAGGGAGGCCTTTCGAACACCGGGGAGCTGTTTTTT.

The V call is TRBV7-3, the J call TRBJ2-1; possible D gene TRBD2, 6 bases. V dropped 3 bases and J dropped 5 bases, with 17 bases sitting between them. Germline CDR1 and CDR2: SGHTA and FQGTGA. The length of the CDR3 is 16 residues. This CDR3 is CASSFSALAPDNEQFF. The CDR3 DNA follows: TGTGCCAGCAGCTTCTCGGCACTAGCACCTGACAATGAGCAGTTCTTC.

The CDR3 sequence: CATAGGSNEKLFF. The CDR3 coding sequence is TGTGCCACCGCAGGGGGGTCTAATGAAAAACTGTTTTTT. The chain couples TRBV28 to TRBJ1-4, with 7 bases identical to TRBD1. V was clipped by 10 bases and J by 3 bases; unmatched bases: 5. Per germline, CDR1 MDHEN and CDR2 SYDVKM. This CDR3 contains 13 residues.

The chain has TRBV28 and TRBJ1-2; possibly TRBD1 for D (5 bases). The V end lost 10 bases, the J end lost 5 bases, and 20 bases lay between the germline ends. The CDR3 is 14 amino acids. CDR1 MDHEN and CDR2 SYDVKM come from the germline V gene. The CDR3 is CAITGGVGPYGYTF. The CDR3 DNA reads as TGTGCCATCACCGGAGGGGTGGGACCATATGGCTACACCTTC.

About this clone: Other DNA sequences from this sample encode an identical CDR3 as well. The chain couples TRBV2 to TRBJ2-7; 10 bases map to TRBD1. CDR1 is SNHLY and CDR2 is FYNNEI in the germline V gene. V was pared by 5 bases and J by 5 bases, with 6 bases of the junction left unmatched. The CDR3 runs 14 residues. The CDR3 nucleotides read TGTGCCAGCAGTCAACGGGGACAGGGGAACGAGCAGTACTTC. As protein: CASSQRGQGNEQYF.

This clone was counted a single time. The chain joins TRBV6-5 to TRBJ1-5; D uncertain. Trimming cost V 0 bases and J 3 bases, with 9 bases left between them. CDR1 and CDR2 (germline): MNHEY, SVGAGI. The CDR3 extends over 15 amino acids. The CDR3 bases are TGTGCCAGCAGTTACTCTTGGCAGGACAATCAGCCCCAGCATTTT. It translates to CASSYSWQDNQPQHF.

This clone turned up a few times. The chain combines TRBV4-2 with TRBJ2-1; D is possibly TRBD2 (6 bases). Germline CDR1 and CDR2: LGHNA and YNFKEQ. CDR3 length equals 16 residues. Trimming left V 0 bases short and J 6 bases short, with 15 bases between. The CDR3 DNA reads TGTGCCAGCAGCCAAGATTTAGCGGACGGGGCCAATGAGCAGTTCTTC. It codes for CASSQDLADGANEQFF.

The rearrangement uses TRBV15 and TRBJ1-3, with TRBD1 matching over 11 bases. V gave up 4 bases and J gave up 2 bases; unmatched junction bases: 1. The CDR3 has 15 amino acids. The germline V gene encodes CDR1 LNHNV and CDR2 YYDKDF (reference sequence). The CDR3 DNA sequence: TGTGCCACCAGCACGGGACAGGGGGCTGGAAACACCATATATTTT. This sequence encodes CATSTGQGAGNTIYF.

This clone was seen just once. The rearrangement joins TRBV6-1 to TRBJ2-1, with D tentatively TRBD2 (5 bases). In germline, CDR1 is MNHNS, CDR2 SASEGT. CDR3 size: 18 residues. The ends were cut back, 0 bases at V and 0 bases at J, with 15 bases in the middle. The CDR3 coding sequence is TGTGCCAGCAGTGAAGCGCTTATGACTACCCCCTCCTACAATGAGCAGTTCTTC. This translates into CASSEALMTTPSYNEQFF.